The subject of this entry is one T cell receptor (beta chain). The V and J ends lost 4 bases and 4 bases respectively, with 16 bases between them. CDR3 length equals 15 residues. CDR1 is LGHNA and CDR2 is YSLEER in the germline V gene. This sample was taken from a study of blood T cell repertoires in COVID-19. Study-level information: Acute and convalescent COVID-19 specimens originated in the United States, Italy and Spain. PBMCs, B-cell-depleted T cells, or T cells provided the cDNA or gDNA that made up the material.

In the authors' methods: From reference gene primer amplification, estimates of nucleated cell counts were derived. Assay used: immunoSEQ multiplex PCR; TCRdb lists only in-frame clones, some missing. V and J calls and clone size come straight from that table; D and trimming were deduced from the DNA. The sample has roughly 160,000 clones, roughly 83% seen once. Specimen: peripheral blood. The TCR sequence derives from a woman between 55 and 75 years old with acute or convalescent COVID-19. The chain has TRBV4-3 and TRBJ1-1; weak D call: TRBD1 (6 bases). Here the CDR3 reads CASSREGHYGTEAFF. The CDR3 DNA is TGCGCCAGCAGCCGGGAGGGACATTACGGCACTGAAGCTTTCTTT.